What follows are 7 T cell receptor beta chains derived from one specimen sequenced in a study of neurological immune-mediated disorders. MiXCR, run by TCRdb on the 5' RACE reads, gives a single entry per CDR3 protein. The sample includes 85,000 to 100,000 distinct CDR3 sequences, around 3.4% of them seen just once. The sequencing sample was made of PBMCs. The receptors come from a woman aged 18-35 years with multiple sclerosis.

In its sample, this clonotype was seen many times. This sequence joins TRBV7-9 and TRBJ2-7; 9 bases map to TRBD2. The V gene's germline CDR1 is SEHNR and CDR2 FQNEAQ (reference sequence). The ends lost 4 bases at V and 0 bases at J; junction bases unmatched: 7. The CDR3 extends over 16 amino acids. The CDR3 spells CASSSPTSGVSYEQYF. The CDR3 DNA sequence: TGTGCCAGCAGCTCCCCGACTAGCGGTGTCTCCTACGAGCAGTACTTC.

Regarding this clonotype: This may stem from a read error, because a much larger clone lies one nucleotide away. The CDR3 sequence is CATGGPGTNVLTF. The CDR3 DNA reads as TGTGCCACGGGGGGACCCGGGACCAACGTCCTGACTTTC. This chain uses TRBV10-3 with TRBJ2-6, with 7 bases fitting TRBD2. This CDR3 comprises 13 residues. Germline V CDR1 and CDR2: ENHRY, SYGVKD. The ends lost 10 bases at V and 8 bases at J; junction bases unmatched: 8.

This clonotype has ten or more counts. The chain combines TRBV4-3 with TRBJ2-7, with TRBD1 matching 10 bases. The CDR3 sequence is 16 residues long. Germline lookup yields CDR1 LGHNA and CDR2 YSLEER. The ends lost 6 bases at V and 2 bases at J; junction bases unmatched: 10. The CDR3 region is CASSLLPGTGAYEQYF. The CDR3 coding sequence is TGCGCCAGCAGTCTCCTTCCCGGGACAGGGGCCTACGAGCAGTACTTC.

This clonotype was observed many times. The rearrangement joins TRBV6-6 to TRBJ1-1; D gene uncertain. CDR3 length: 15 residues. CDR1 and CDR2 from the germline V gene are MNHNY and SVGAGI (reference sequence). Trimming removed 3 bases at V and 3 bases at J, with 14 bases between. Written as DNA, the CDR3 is TGTGCCAGCAGTTATCAGGAGTATGTGTACACTGAAGCTTTCTTT. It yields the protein CASSYQEYVYTEAFF.

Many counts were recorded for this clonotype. In DNA, the CDR3 is TGTGCCAGCAGCCTTGGGACTAGCGGAAGAAAACGGACCGGGGAGCTGTTTTTT. Translation gives CASSLGTSGRKRTGELFF. The chain recombines TRBV11-1 with TRBJ2-2; TRBD2 matches 11 bases. V lost 5 bases, J lost 5 bases, and 13 bases stayed unmatched. Germline CDR1 and CDR2: SGHAT and FQDESV (reference sequence). CDR3 length: 18 residues.

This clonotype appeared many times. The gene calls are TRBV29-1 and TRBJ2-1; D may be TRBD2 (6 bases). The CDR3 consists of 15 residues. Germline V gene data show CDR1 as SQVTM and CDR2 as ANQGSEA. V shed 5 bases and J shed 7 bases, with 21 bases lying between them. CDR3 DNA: TGCAGCGTTCTGTGGGAGTTGGACTACTGGAATGAGCAGTTCTTC. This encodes CSVLWELDYWNEQFF.

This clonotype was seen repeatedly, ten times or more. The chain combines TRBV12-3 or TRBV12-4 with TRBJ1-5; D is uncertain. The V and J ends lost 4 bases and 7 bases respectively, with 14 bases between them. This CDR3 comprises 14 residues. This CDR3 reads CASSSRTLIQPQHF. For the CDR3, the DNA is TGTGCCAGCAGTTCTCGGACCCTCATCCAGCCCCAGCATTTT.